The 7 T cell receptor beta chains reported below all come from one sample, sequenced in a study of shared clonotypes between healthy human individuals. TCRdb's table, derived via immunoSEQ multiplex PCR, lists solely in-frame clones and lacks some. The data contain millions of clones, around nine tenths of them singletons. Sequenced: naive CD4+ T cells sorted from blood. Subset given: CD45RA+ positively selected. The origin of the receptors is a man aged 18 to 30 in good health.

CDR3 region: CASSLAYGDDEQFF. CDR3 coding DNA: TGTGCCAGCAGCTTAGCGTACGGGGATGATGAGCAGTTCTTC. The V gene is TRBV11-1, the J gene TRBJ2-1; tentatively, D is TRBD2 (5 bases). The CDR3 spans 14 residues. Germline assignment: CDR1 SGHAT and CDR2 FQDESV (reference sequence). Deletions cut 0 bases from V and 8 bases from J, with 11 bases between.

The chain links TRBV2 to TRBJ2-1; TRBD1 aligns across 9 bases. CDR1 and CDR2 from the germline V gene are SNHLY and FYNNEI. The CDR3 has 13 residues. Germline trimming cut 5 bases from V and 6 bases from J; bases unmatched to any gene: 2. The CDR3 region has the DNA TGTGCCAGCAGTATGGACAGGGGCAATGAGCAGTTCTTC. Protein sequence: CASSMDRGNEQFF. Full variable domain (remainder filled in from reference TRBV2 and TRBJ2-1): EPEVTQTPSHQVTQMGQEVILRCVPISNHLYFYWYRQILGQKVEFLVSFYNNEISEKSEIFDDQFSVERPDGSNFTLKIRSTKLEDSAMYFCASSMDRGNEQFFGPGTRLTVL.

The CDR3 nucleotides are TGTGCCAGCAGCTTAGGGGCGGCCACTGAAGCTTTCTTT. Protein: CASSLGAATEAFF. This chain links TRBV7-2 with TRBJ1-1; D gene unclear. This CDR3 is 13 amino acids long. Deletions cut 1 base from V and 4 bases from J, with 7 bases between. Germline loops: CDR1 SGHTA, CDR2 FQGNSA.

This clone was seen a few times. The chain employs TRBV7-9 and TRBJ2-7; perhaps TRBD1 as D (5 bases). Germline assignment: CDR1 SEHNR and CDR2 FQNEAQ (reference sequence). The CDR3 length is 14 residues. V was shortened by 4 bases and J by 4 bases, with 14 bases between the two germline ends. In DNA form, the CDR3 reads TGTGCCAGCAGCTCACAGGACCGGGTATACGAGCAGTACTTC. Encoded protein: CASSSQDRVYEQYF.

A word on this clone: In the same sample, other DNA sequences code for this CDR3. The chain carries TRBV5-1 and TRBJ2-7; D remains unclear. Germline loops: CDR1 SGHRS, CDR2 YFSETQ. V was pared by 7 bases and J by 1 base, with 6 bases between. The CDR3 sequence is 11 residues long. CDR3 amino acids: CASGDSYEQYF. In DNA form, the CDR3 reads TGCGCCAGCGGGGATTCCTACGAGCAGTACTTC.

CDR3 region: CASSFVGNTIYF. The CDR3 nucleotides read TGTGCCAGCAGTTTTGTTGGAAACACCATATATTTT. The V call is TRBV6-5, the J call TRBJ1-3; D remains unclear. Germline-derived CDR1 and CDR2 are MNHEY and SVGAGI. CDR3 length: 12 amino acids. Trimming stripped 4 bases from V and 3 bases from J, with 4 bases between.

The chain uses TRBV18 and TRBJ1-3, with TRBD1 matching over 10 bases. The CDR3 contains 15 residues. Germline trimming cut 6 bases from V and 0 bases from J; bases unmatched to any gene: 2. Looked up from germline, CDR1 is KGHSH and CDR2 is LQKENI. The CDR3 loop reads CASSGQGSSGNTIYF. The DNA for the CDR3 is TGTGCCAGCTCGGGACAGGGGAGCTCTGGAAACACCATATATTTT.